The source of this T cell receptor beta chain is a study of shared clonotypes between healthy human individuals. Study-level findings and limits: Clonotype sharing among the donors was expected to vary with sequencing depth.

CDR1 and CDR2 from the germline V gene are MNHNS and SASEGT. The length of the CDR3 is 14 residues. Trimming removed 5 bases from V and 0 bases from J; junction bases left unmatched: 3. A note on this clone: Its antigen is still unknown.

Produced via immunoSEQ multiplex PCR; TCRdb's table is partial and in-frame only. The repertoire includes 2.3 million or so clones, approximately 95% of them detected once, and 0.35% to 0.5% sits in the top ten. Sequencing was performed on naive CD4+ T cells from PBMCs. Noted subset: CD45RA+ positively selected. The clonotype was recovered from a man between 18 and 29 years old in good health. Some clones in this sample may be carry-over from other donors' samples. This chain connects TRBV6-1 to TRBJ2-5, with TRBD1 matching 7 bases. The chain's CDR3 is CASSRGQNQETQYF. DNA of the CDR3: TGTGCCAGCAGTAGGGGACAGAACCAAGAGACCCAGTACTTC.